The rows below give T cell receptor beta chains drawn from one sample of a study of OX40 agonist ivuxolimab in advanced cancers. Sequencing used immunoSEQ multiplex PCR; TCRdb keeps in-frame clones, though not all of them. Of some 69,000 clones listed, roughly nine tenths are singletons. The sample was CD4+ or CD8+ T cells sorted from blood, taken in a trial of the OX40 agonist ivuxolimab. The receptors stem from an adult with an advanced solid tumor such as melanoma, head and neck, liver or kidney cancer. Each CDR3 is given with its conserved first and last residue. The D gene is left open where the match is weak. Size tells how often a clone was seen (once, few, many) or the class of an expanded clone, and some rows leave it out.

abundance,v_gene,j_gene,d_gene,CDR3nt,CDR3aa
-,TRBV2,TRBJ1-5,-,TGTGCCAGCGGAGTGGGACCCAGCAATCAGCCCCAGCATTTT,CASGVGPSNQPQHF
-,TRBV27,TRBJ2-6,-,TGTGCCAGCAGTTTGGCAGGGCAACTCTCTGGGGCCAACGTCCTGACTTTC,CASSLAGQLSGANVLTF
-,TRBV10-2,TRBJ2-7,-,TGCGCCAGCAGAGAATCGGGTGGGCAGTTCGAGCAGTACTTC,CASRESGGQFEQYF
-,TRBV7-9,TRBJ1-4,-,TGTGCCAGCAGCTACGGACAGTCAACTAATGAAAAACTGTTTTTT,CASSYGQSTNEKLFF
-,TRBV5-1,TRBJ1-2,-,TGCGCCAGCAGCTTGGGTGGTGGGTCCCTAGCTAACTATGGCTACACCTTC,CASSLGGGSLANYGYTF
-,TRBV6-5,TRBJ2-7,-,TGTGCCAGCAGTTACTCCGGCTCCTACGAGCAGTACTTC,CASSYSGSYEQYF
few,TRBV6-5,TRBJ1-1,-,TGTGCCAGCAGTGTCCGGGGAGAAGCTTTCTTT,CASSVRGEAFF
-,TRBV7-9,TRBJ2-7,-,TGTGCCAGCAGCTTAGCGTCCACAGAATCGGGACGCTACGAGCAGTACTTC,CASSLASTESGRYEQYF
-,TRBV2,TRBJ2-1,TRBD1,TGTGCCAGCAGTGGTAGGACCCGGGACAGGGGGCGGGATGAGCAGTTCTTC,CASSGRTRDRGRDEQFF
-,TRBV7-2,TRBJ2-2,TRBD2,TGTGCCAGCAGCTGGCGGGGGTTAGCCACCGGGGAGCTGTTTTTT,CASSWRGLATGELFF
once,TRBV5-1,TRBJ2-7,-,TGCGCCAGCAGCCGTGGGGGAGACTACGAGCAGTACTTC,CASSRGGDYEQYF
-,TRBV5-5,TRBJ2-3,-,TGTGCCAGCAGCTTGTTGAGCGGGGATACGCAGTATTTT,CASSLLSGDTQYF
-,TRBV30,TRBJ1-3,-,TGTGCCTGGAGCGGGAGGTCCTCTGGAAACACCATATATTTT,CAWSGRSSGNTIYF
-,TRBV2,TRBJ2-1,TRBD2,TGTGCCAGCAGTAGGACTAGCGGGTCCTACAATGAGCAGTTCTTC,CASSRTSGSYNEQFF
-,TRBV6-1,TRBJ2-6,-,TGTGCCAGCAGTGCTACAGGTGGATCTGGGGCCAACGTCCTGACTTTC,CASSATGGSGANVLTF
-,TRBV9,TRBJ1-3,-,TGTGCCAGCAGCGTAGTAGCGGGCTCTGGAAACACCATATATTTT,CASSVVAGSGNTIYF
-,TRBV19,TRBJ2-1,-,TGTGCCAGTAGTTCGGCCGGCTACAATGAGCAGTTCTTC,CASSSAGYNEQFF
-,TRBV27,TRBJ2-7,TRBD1,TGTGCCAGCAGTTGGAGGTCGGACAGGACCTCCTACGAGCAGTACTTC,CASSWRSDRTSYEQYF
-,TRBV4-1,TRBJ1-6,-,TGCGCCAGCAGCCAAGATCCCGCGGGGGCCGGCTATAATTCACCCCTCCACTTT,CASSQDPAGAGYNSPLHF
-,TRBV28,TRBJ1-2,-,TGTGCCAGCAGTTTCGGAGGAGGAGGCTATGGCTACACCTTC,CASSFGGGGYGYTF
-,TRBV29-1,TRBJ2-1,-,TGCAGCGTTGGACCCAGGGCTAACAATGAGCAGTTCTTC,CSVGPRANNEQFF
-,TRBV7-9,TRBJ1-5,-,TGTGCCAGCAGCTTAGATCAGGGCAGCGGAGGCAATCAGCCCCAGCATTTT,CASSLDQGSGGNQPQHF
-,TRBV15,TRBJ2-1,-,TGTGCCACCAGCATTGGGGGCAGCTCCTACAATGAGCAGTTCTTC,CATSIGGSSYNEQFF
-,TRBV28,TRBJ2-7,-,TGTGCCAGCAGTGAAGACAACTCCTACGAGCAGTACTTC,CASSEDNSYEQYF
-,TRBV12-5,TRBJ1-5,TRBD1,TGTGCTAGTGGAAGGGGGGGGACAGGCAATCAGCCCCAGCATTTT,CASGRGGTGNQPQHF
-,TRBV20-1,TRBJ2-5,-,TGCAGTGCTATCGGGAAAGAGACCCAGTACTTC,CSAIGKETQYF
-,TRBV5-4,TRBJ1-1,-,TGTGCCAGCAGCTTGGACCGAAAAATTGGAGAAGCTTTCTTT,CASSLDRKIGEAFF
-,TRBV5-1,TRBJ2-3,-,TGCGCCAGCAGCTTAACTGCGTCAGATACGCAGTATTTT,CASSLTASDTQYF
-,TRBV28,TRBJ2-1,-,TGTGCCAGCAGTTTCGCTAGCACGAGGAGCAATGAGCAGTTCTTC,CASSFASTRSNEQFF
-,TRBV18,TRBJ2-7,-,TGTGCCAGCTCACCACTTCACAGGGCGGCTAGCGGCTCCTACGAGCAGTACTTC,CASSPLHRAASGSYEQYF
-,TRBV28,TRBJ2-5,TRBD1,TGTGCCAGCAGTCCCCCCGCGACAGGGAATTTCCAAGAGACCCAGTACTTC,CASSPPATGNFQETQYF
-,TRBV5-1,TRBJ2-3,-,TGCGCCAGCAGCTTGGAAGGGCCCAGCACAGATACGCAGTATTTT,CASSLEGPSTDTQYF
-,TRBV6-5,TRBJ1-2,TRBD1,TGTGCCGTAAGGCTCAGGGGGGCTGGCTACACCTTC,CAVRLRGAGYTF
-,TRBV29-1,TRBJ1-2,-,TGCAGCGTTGACAGGGGAATCGGCTACACCTTC,CSVDRGIGYTF
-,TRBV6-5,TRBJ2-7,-,TGTGCCAGCAGTTATGGGACTTCCTACGAGCAGTACTTC,CASSYGTSYEQYF
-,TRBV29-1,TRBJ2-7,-,TGCAGCGCTCGGGTGGGGCTAGGCGAGCAGTACTTC,CSARVGLGEQYF
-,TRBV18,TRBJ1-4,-,TGTGCCAGCTCCTCGGATGCCAGCCGTGCAACTAATGAAAAACTGTTTTTT,CASSSDASRATNEKLFF
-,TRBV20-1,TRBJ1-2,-,TGCAGTGCTAAGCCGGATGGCTACACCTTC,CSAKPDGYTF
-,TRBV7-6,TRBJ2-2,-,TGTGCCAGCACCGCTATCGGCCAGTCCGGGGAGCTGTTTTTT,CASTAIGQSGELFF
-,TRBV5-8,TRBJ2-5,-,TGTGCCAGCAGCTGGGTCCTAGAGACCCAGTACTTC,CASSWVLETQYF
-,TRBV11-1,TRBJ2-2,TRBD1,TGTGCCAGCAGCTTAGTAGGGGACAGGCGATACACCGGGGAGCTGTTTTTT,CASSLVGDRRYTGELFF
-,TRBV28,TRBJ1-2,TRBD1,TGTGCCAGCTTGGCAGGGGGGATTGGTTATGGCTACACCTTC,CASLAGGIGYGYTF